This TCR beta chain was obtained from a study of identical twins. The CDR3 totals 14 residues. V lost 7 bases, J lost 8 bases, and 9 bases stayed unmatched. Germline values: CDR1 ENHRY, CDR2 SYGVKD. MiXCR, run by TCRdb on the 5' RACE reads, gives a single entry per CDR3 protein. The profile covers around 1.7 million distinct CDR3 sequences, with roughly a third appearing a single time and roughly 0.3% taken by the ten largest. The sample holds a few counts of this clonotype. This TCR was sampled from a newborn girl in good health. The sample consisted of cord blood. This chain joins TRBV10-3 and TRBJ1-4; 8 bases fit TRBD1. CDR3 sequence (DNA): TGTGCCATCATCCTGACAGGGGAAAGCGAAAAACTGTTTTTT. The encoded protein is CAIILTGESEKLFF.